The rows below give T cell receptor beta chains drawn from one sample of a study of CD8+ T cells in alopecia areata. Clones were sequenced by immunoSEQ multiplex PCR, and TCRdb holds only the in-frame ones, with some missing. The sample comprises approximately 110,000 clones, around 54% of which are singletons, and more than 3% rests with the top ten. The specimen was CD4+ T cells sorted from blood, collected at week 24, from a patient treated with tofacitinib. The receptors were sampled from a human donor with alopecia areata. Both conserved end residues are part of each CDR3. Each record gives: J gene, D gene, V gene, clone size, CDR3 DNA, CDR3 protein. The D gene is left open where the match is weak. Some rows have no size entry. The others give once, few or many, or a class for an expanded clone.

TRBJ2-3 | TRBD2 | TRBV6-5 | . | TGTGCCAGCAGCCTAGGACTAGCGATGGATACGCAGTATTTT | CASSLGLAMDTQYF
TRBJ2-7 | . | TRBV5-1 | . | TGCGCCAGCAGCCTCGTCGGTAAGGGGCCAGGCTACGAGCAGTACTTC | CASSLVGKGPGYEQYF
TRBJ2-7 | . | TRBV2 | few | TGTGCCAGCAGCTTCCGGGACACTGGATCCTACGAGCAGTACTTC | CASSFRDTGSYEQYF
TRBJ2-5 | . | TRBV10-3 | few | TGTGCCATCAGTCCCCGACTAGACCCCCAAGAGACCCAGTACTTC | CAISPRLDPQETQYF
TRBJ2-2 | . | TRBV2 | . | TGTGCCAGCATCCTAGCAGGGAACACCGGGGAGCTGTTTTTT | CASILAGNTGELFF
TRBJ2-1 | . | TRBV2 | once | TGTGCCAGCATGAGGTCGGGGCAGTTCTTC | CASMRSGQFF
TRBJ2-1 | . | TRBV7-9 | . | TGTGCCAGCAGCTTATTTCCCGCGTCTGGTTCGATGCCCGTCAATGAGCAGTTCTTC | CASSLFPASGSMPVNEQFF
TRBJ2-6 | . | TRBV25-1 | . | TGTGCCAGCAGTGAATCGGGAATTGGTTCTGGGGCCAACGTCCTGACTTTC | CASSESGIGSGANVLTF
TRBJ1-6 | . | TRBV30 | . | TGTGCCTGGGAGCTGGGGTATTCACCCCTCCACTTT | CAWELGYSPLHF
TRBJ1-1 | . | TRBV10-3 | . | TGTGCCATCAGTACGGGGAACACTGAAGCTTTCTTT | CAISTGNTEAFF
TRBJ2-5 | . | TRBV19 | once | TGTGCCAGTAACAGCGGCGCCCTCCAAGAGACCCAGTACTTC | CASNSGALQETQYF
TRBJ2-1 | TRBD1 | TRBV29-1 | . | TGCAGCGTCACCGGGACAGGGAGGCCCAGCTCCTACAATGAGCAGTTCTTC | CSVTGTGRPSSYNEQFF
TRBJ2-3 | TRBD2 | TRBV5-1 | . | TGCGCCAGCAGACCCGGAGCGGGGGCCGGGGGAGATACGCAGTATTTT | CASRPGAGAGGDTQYF
TRBJ1-5 | . | TRBV29-1 | . | TGCAGCGTTGCGCAGGGTAATGGCAATCAGCCCCAGCATTTT | CSVAQGNGNQPQHF
TRBJ2-3 | TRBD2 | TRBV7-9 | . | TGTGCCAGCAGCCCGATAGGCGGGGGTCGTAGCACAGATACGCAGTATTTT | CASSPIGGGRSTDTQYF
TRBJ2-7 | . | TRBV7-2 | . | TGTGCCAGCAGCGTCGGGGGGACAGCCACCTACGAGCAGTACTTC | CASSVGGTATYEQYF
TRBJ1-2 | . | TRBV30 | . | TGTGCCTGGAGTGTACAAGACTATGGCTACACCTTC | CAWSVQDYGYTF
TRBJ1-5 | . | TRBV14 | few | TGTGCCAGCAGCCAAGACCGACGGGGCCCCCCTTGTGGCAATCAGCCCCAGCATTTT | CASSQDRRGPPCGNQPQHF
TRBJ1-5 | . | TRBV5-4 | once | TGTGCCAGCAGCTTGGACAGGGATCAGCCCCAGCATTTT | CASSLDRDQPQHF
TRBJ1-1 | . | TRBV5-1 | once | TGCGCCAGCGGTCGAGGAGGGCAGGACACTGAAGCTTTCTTT | CASGRGGQDTEAFF
TRBJ2-7 | . | TRBV2 | . | TGTGCCAGCTCCCGGGACACCAGAAACGAGCAGTACTTC | CASSRDTRNEQYF
TRBJ1-1 | . | TRBV30 | . | TGTGCCTGGAGTCTAGGTTTTGGGACCCCTCAGAAGGCTTTCTTT | CAWSLGFGTPQKAFF
TRBJ2-7 | . | TRBV29-1 | . | TGCAGCGTTGGAGGGTTGGACTCCTACGAGCAGTACTTC | CSVGGLDSYEQYF
TRBJ1-1 | . | TRBV29-1 | . | TGCAGCGTTGAAAGTGTCCCAGCTTTCTTT | CSVESVPAFF
TRBJ2-3 | . | TRBV7-9 | many | TGTGCCAGCAGCTCCCGTTTGGAGGCCACAGATACGCAGTATTTT | CASSSRLEATDTQYF
TRBJ2-3 | . | TRBV2 | . | TGTGCCAGCAGCATCACAGATACGCAGTATTTT | CASSITDTQYF
TRBJ1-6 | . | TRBV30 | . | TGTGCCTCCTACCAACGGGGGGATAATTCACCCCTCCACTTT | CASYQRGDNSPLHF
TRBJ1-5 | TRBD1 | TRBV7-2 | . | TGTGCCAGCAGCTCCAGGACAGGGCCCCAGCATTTT | CASSSRTGPQHF
TRBJ2-2 | . | TRBV27 | . | TGTGCCACAAAAGTTCAGGACCCCGGGGAGCTGTTTTTT | CATKVQDPGELFF
TRBJ2-3 | . | TRBV2 | . | TGTGCCAGCAGCGCATACGAGGCTAAGGAGTATTTT | CASSAYEAKEYF
TRBJ2-2 | . | TRBV9 | . | TGTGCCAGCAGCGCCCAGGTCGTAGCCGGGGAGCTGTTTTTT | CASSAQVVAGELFF
TRBJ2-2 | . | TRBV2 | . | TGTGCCAGCTCAGACGGATACACCGGGGAGCTGTTTTTT | CASSDGYTGELFF
TRBJ2-7 | . | TRBV10-3 | many | TGTGCCGTCTTGGCCAGGGGGGCCTACGAGCAGTACTTC | CAVLARGAYEQYF
TRBJ2-7 | TRBD2 | TRBV30 | few | TGTGCCTGGAGTTTGAGCGGGGGCCATATCTACGAGCAGTACTTC | CAWSLSGGHIYEQYF
TRBJ2-3 | . | TRBV9 | . | TGTGCCAGCAGCGTAGATGCAGATACGCAGTATTTT | CASSVDADTQYF
TRBJ2-1 | . | TRBV14 | . | TGTGCCAGCAGCCACAACAATGAGCAGTTCTTC | CASSHNNEQFF
TRBJ1-2 | TRBD1 | TRBV29-1 | . | TGCAGCGTTGACGACAGGGGTAAGAGCTACACCTTC | CSVDDRGKSYTF
TRBJ1-1 | . | TRBV6-5 | . | TGTGCCAGCAGTTCTTGGGTCAGTGAAGCTTTCTTT | CASSSWVSEAFF
TRBJ2-7 | . | TRBV29-1 | . | TGCAGCGCAAAAGGGCCGGGGGCCTCCTACGAGCAGTACTTC | CSAKGPGASYEQYF
TRBJ2-1 | . | TRBV15 | once | TGTGCCACCAGCAAATTTGGGGCCTTGGAGGACAATGAGCAGTTCTTC | CATSKFGALEDNEQFF
TRBJ1-2 | . | TRBV30 | . | TGTGCCTGGGATTCCACAGGGAGGGGCTACACCTTC | CAWDSTGRGYTF
TRBJ2-3 | TRBD1 | TRBV5-4 | . | TGTGCCAGCAGCGGCGGGGACAGGGGGGCAGATACGCAGTATTTT | CASSGGDRGADTQYF
TRBJ2-4 | TRBD1 | TRBV2 | . | TGTGCCAGCAGTGTGGACAGGAGCGGCATTCAGTACTTC | CASSVDRSGIQYF
TRBJ1-5 | . | TRBV5-1 | . | TGCGCCAGCAGCTTGGGCGCTCAGGGGCAGCCCCAGCATTTT | CASSLGAQGQPQHF
TRBJ1-4 | . | TRBV4-3 | . | TGCGCCACCACTCCAAGAAGTCATGGAGGTGAAAAACTGTTTTTT | CATTPRSHGGEKLFF
TRBJ2-5 | . | TRBV10-2 | . | TGCGCCAGCAGCACAGCCAGGGGAGAGACCCAGTACTTC | CASSTARGETQYF
TRBJ1-1 | TRBD1 | TRBV30 | once | TGTGCCTGGAGTGCACAGGGGGGGAACACTGAAGCTTTCTTT | CAWSAQGGNTEAFF
TRBJ2-7 | TRBD1 | TRBV29-1 | few | TGCAGCGTCCGATTACAGGGGAATTCCTACGAGCAGTACTTC | CSVRLQGNSYEQYF
TRBJ1-6 | . | TRBV30 | . | TGTGCCTGGAATACCGGCGGAGTGGGGTCACCCCTCCACTTT | CAWNTGGVGSPLHF